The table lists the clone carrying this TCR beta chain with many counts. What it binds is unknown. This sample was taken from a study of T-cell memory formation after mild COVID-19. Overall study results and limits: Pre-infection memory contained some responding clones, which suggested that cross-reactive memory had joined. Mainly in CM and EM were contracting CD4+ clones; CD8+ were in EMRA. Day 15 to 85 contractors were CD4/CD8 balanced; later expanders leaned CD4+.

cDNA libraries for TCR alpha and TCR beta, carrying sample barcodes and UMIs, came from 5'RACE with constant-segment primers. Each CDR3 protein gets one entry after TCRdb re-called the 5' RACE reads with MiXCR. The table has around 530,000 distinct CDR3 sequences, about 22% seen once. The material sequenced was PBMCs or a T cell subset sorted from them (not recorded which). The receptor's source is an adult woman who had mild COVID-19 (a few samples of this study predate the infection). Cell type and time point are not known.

The CDR3 DNA follows: TGCAGTGCTAGAGGGCAGGGCGCCTACGAGCAGTACTTC. Residues: CSARGQGAYEQYF. The rearrangement links TRBV20-1 to TRBJ2-7, with a tentative D call TRBD1 (5 bases). The V end was cut by 1 base, the J end by 2 bases, with 9 bases between. CDR1 is DFQATT and CDR2 is SNEGSKA in the germline V gene (reference sequence). The CDR3 length is 13 residues.